This T cell receptor (beta chain) appears in the sequencing data of a study of CD4 T cells in relation to SARS-CoV-2 and coronaviruses (dated by TCRdb to the early 2020s). At the level of the whole study: HLA restriction was mapped for shared crossreactive spike epitopes using patient-derived lymphoblastoid cell lines. Memory CD4+ T cell crossreactivity between SARS-CoV-2 and common cold coronavirus spike proteins was assessed at the TCR clonotype level in the study. Samples from a few pre-COVID donors and the naive versus memory experiments were sequenced with the Adaptive Biotechnologies TCR-sequencing kit; other data were Illumina-based. A different, Illumina-based TCR-beta assay was used to sequence expansion assays from other donors in the study. Study-level results and caveats: No donor contributed both pre-pandemic and post-infection samples, which limited tracing the source of pre-existing responses. Compared with monoreactive clones, crossreactive clones had significantly weaker SARS-CoV-2-driven expansion, a result consistent with antigenic imprinting. Crossreactivity analysis centred on spike protein, so crossreactivity against other viral proteins was not assessed. Memory CD4+ clonotypes crossrecognizing SARS-CoV-2 and at least one common cold coronavirus spike were found in approximately 60% of donors. Sequencing of naive versus memory cells indicated that the assay detects memory recall responses, not primary responses primed during culture. The study was constrained by small numbers of patients and of tested TCRs.

From the germline V gene, CDR1 is KGHSH and CDR2 is LQKENI. V gives up 3 bases and J gives up 5 bases, and the segment between their germline ends measures 11 bases. The CDR3 covers 13 residues, taking in both the cysteine and the phenylalanine. Only the CDR3 portion is preserved as DNA: 39 bases, with reading frame beginning at the first base. This clone was counted between two and nine times. Its cognate antigen has yet to be identified. Base quality data are lacking; no much larger clone is found one base away. Deep-resolution immunoSEQ TCR-beta sequencing was performed on DNA from uncultured naive and memory CD4+ T cells. On the study's bioinformatics: Preprocessing removed nonproductive sequences and CDR3s not starting with C, not ending with F or W, or shorter than 7 amino acids. Cultured and uncultured naive and memory CD4+ repertoires were searched for previously identified spike- and CEF-reactive CDR3s. After three terminal residues were trimmed from each end, CDR3 homology was quantified as pairwise Levenshtein distance using the stringdist R package. The table comes from immuneACCESS by way of TCRdb, which keeps in-frame sequences with V and J called. Part of the clones is missing from these tables; in studies checked, under half for an unresolved V gene and the rest for unknown reasons. V and J calls and clone size follow that table, whereas D and trimming were derived from the DNA. The sample table records about 65,000 clones; around 87% of these occur just once. The ten largest clonotypes hold around 1.5% of the sample.

CD4+ T cells from unexposed donors were collected before the COVID-19 pandemic (2011-2018). Naive and memory CD4+ T cells were separated from cryopreserved PBMCs through CD4 enrichment, which was followed by EasySep naive CD4+ T cell enrichment. Leukapheresis product for the unexposed donors was bought commercially. Ficoll-Paque PLUS gradient centrifugation was used to isolate PBMCs from leukapheresis product or whole blood. PBMCs were either cryopreserved at -140 degrees C or used fresh in the expansion assay. The QIAamp Micro DNA Kit was used to extract genomic DNA from the CD4+ T cells. Sequenced input: memory CD4+ T cells from PBMCs. The sample's cell subset or site, from its label and the paper: memory (non-naive) CD4+ T cells. The chain uses TRBV18 and TRBJ2-7; the D gene cannot be named for sure. This receptor was obtained from a human donor in good health. In nucleotides, the sequence is TGTGCCAGCTCACCTGATCGGCGCCACGAGCAGTACTTC. It translates to CASSPDRRHEQYF.